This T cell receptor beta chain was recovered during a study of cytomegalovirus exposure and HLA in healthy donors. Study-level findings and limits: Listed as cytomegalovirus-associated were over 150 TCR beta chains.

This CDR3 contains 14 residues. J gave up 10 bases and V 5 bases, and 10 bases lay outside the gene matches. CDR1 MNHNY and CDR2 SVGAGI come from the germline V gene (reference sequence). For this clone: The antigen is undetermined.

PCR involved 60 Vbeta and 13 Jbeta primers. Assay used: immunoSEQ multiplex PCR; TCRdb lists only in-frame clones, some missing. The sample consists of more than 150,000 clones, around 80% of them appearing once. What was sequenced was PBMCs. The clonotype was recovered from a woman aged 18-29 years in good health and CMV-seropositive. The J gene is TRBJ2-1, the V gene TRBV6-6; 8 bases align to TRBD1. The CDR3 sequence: CASSPGTRGHEQFF. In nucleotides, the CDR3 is TGTGCCAGCAGTCCGGGGACCAGGGGGCACGAGCAGTTCTTC.